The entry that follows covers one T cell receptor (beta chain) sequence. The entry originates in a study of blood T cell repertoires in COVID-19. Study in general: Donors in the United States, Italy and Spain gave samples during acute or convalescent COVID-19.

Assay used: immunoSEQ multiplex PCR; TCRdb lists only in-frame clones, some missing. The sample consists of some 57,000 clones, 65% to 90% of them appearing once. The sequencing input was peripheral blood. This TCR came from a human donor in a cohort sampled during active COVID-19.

CDR3 protein: CASSTRDRFRSGANVLTF. For the CDR3, the DNA is TGTGCCAGCAGTACCCGGGACAGGTTTCGCTCTGGGGCCAACGTCCTGACTTTC. The genes are TRBV27 and TRBJ2-6; 8 positions agree with TRBD1. This CDR3 comprises 18 residues. From germline, CDR1 is MNHEY and CDR2 SMNVEV (reference sequence). After removal of 5 bases from V and 0 bases from J, the junction contained 9 bases not matched to a gene.